These T cell receptor beta chains were read from a single sample in a study of type 1 and type 2 diabetes patients. In TCRdb, the multiplex PCR reads were re-called with MiXCR into one record per CDR3 protein. The table records 250,000 or so distinct CDR3 sequences, 45% to 60% of them present only once. Sequenced input: peripheral blood mononuclear cells (PBMCs). These receptors all come from a man aged 18 to 30 with type 2 diabetes. CDR3s include the opening cysteine and the closing phenylalanine or tryptophan. Each record gives: V gene, J gene, clone size, D gene, CDR3 protein, CDR3 DNA. A D gene is named only where the DNA matches it firmly. Only part of the rows carry a size: once, few, many, or a class if the clone is expanded.

TRBV20-1	TRBJ2-7	many	TRBD2	CSARGLAGYEQYF	TGCAGTGCTAGGGGACTAGCGGGCTACGAGCAGTACTTC
TRBV19	TRBJ2-3	.	.	CASSTRTVYYTDTQYF	TGTGCCAGTAGTACACGGACAGTCTACTACACAGATACGCAGTATTTT
TRBV2	TRBJ1-1	.	.	CASSTSSGTEAFF	TGTGCCAGCAGCACTTCCTCGGGGACTGAAGCTTTCTTT
TRBV29-1	TRBJ2-7	few	TRBD1	CSVDGDREDEQYF	TGCAGCGTTGACGGGGACAGGGAGGACGAGCAGTACTTC
TRBV7-9	TRBJ2-7	.	.	CASSLGPGESSYEQYF	TGTGCCAGCAGCTTAGGCCCAGGGGAGTCTTCCTACGAGCAGTACTTC
TRBV11-2	TRBJ2-5	.	TRBD2	CASSPGAGGEETQYF	TGTGCCAGCAGCCCCGGGGCGGGAGGCGAAGAGACCCAGTACTTC
TRBV7-2	TRBJ2-1	.	TRBD2	CASSFRTSGSYNEQFF	TGTGCCAGCAGCTTCCGTACTAGCGGGAGCTACAATGAGCAGTTCTTC
TRBV6-5	TRBJ2-1	.	.	CASSPTGGLTYNEQFF	TGTGCCAGCAGTCCCACCGGGGGATTGACCTACAATGAGCAGTTCTTC
TRBV24-1	TRBJ1-1	.	.	CATRSGRNTEAFF	TGTGCCACCAGGAGCGGCAGGAACACTGAAGCTTTCTTT
TRBV25-1	TRBJ2-2	.	.	CASSKSLTANTGELFF	TGTGCCAGCAGTAAGTCCCTGACAGCGAACACCGGGGAGCTGTTTTTT
TRBV27	TRBJ2-3	once	TRBD1	CASGDRLNADTQYF	TGTGCCAGCGGGGACAGGCTAAACGCAGATACGCAGTATTTT